The 9 T cell receptor beta chains below come from one sample, sequenced in a study of T cells in Graves' hyperthyroidism and ophthalmopathy. TCR beta CDR3 region amplification was performed from RNA transcripts. Using the HTBI primer set, a first-round RT-PCR was run on the TCR CDR3. TCRdb independently ran MiXCR on the multiplex PCR reads; one entry per CDR3 protein. This table holds about 600,000 distinct CDR3 sequences, more than 13% found once. Sequenced material: blood. The receptors shown here come from a woman aged 18-29 years with Graves' ophthalmopathy.

About this clonotype itself: Since a much larger clone is just one base distant, this may be a read error. The chain joins TRBV20-1 to TRBJ2-5, with 14 bases identical to TRBD2. The CDR3 contains 14 residues. Germline V gene lookup returns CDR1 DFQATT and CDR2 SNEGSKA (reference sequence). The CDR3 DNA is TGCAGTGGACTAGCGGGAGGGCCAGGAGAGACCCTGTACTTC. Translating gives CSGLAGGPGETLYF.

In its sample, this clonotype was seen many times. The chain links TRBV28 to TRBJ1-5; 11 bases are a match to TRBD1. Germline V gene sequence: CDR1 MDHEN, CDR2 SYDVKM. The CDR3 has 15 amino acids. The V segment lost 3 bases and the J segment 7 bases; nucleotides outside the gene matches: 5. CDR3 in amino acids: CASSLGQGDGQPQHF. As DNA, the CDR3 is TGTGCCAGCAGTTTGGGACAGGGGGACGGGCAGCCCCAGCATTTT.

The CDR3 coding sequence is TGCGCCAGCAGCCCCGGAGGCGTTTATGGGGCCAACGTCCTGACTTTC. It yields the protein CASSPGGVYGANVLTF. V and J are TRBV4-1 and TRBJ2-6; D is possibly TRBD2 (5 bases). The CDR3 sequence is 16 residues long. Trimming cost V 4 bases and J 3 bases, with 13 bases left between them. Germline CDR1 and CDR2: MGHRA and YSYEKL.

In this sample, this clonotype turned up many times. This sequence joins TRBV20-1 and TRBJ1-1; 7 bases map to TRBD1. V dropped 6 bases and J dropped 0; count of bases not matched to a gene: 16. The germline CDR1 and CDR2 sequences are DFQATT and SNEGSKA (reference sequence). This CDR3 has 17 residues. CDR3 DNA: TGCAGTGCCAGGACCCTAGGGGGCGCCCCGGTGAACACTGAAGCTTTCTTT. As protein: CSARTLGGAPVNTEAFF.

Only a few counts were recorded for this clonotype. The chain joins TRBV5-5 to TRBJ2-1, with TRBD2 as a possible D gene (6 bases). CDR1 is SGHKS, CDR2 YYEKEE, per germline (reference sequence). CDR3 length: 13 residues. Trimming removed 4 bases at V and 8 bases at J, with 13 bases between. The CDR3 nucleotides are TGTGCCAGCAGCGCCCCGACTAGTTATGAGCAGTTCTTC. The encoded protein is CASSAPTSYEQFF.

The genes are TRBV12-3 or TRBV12-4 and TRBJ2-6, with TRBD1 identical over 7 bases. Trimming at V came to 5 bases and at J to 4 bases, leaving 5 bases not matched to a gene. The CDR3 has 15 residues. The CDR3: CASSRQGSGANVLTF. The CDR3 nucleotides are TGTGCCAGCAGTAGACAGGGAAGCGGGGCCAACGTCCTGACTTTC.

At least ten counts were recorded for this clonotype. The chain links TRBV5-1 to TRBJ2-3; 8 nucleotides align to TRBD2. The V segment lost 2 bases and the J segment 4 bases; nucleotides outside the gene matches: 6. The CDR3 runs to 15 residues. Looked up from germline, CDR1 is SGHRS and CDR2 is YFSETQ. The CDR3 DNA sequence: TGCGCCAGCAGCTTTCGGGAGGGCCTCCCAGATACGCAGTATTTT. It yields the protein CASSFREGLPDTQYF.

This clonotype was counted at least ten times. The CDR3 sequence: CSVNFRSSGTDTQYF. In DNA form, the CDR3 reads TGCAGCGTTAATTTCCGGTCTAGCGGGACAGATACGCAGTATTTT. The rearrangement joins TRBV29-1 to TRBJ2-3, with 8 bases that match TRBD2. CDR1 SQVTM and CDR2 ANQGSEA come from the germline V gene. The V segment lost 5 bases and the J segment 3 bases; nucleotides outside the gene matches: 10. The CDR3 length is 15 residues.

This clonotype appeared many times. CDR3 sequence: CASSFEGGGGNQPQHF. CDR3 nucleotides: TGTGCCAGCAGTTTTGAGGGGGGCGGGGGCAATCAGCCCCAGCATTTT. The chain links TRBV27 to TRBJ1-5; possible D gene TRBD1, 6 bases. CDR1 is MNHEY, CDR2 SMNVEV, per germline (reference sequence). Trimming took 3 bases from V and 2 from J, leaving 14 bases between them. The CDR3 has 16 residues.